This T cell receptor beta chain was captured by sequencing in a study of control samples from healthy donors and cancer patients (dated by TCRdb to the early 2020s). This clone has just one count. The antigen it recognizes is unknown. Base qualities were left out, and no much larger clone turns up one base away. The V end loses 1 base and the J end loses 4 bases, and a stretch of 11 bases separates them. Looking up the germline V gene yields CDR1 LGHNA and CDR2 YNFKEQ. The CDR3 spans 15 residues, from the cysteine through the phenylalanine. Only the CDR3 part of the read is kept: 45 bases, read in frame from the first base. Libraries came from the immunoSEQ multiplex PCR assay. TCRdb took over this immuneACCESS table, retaining in-frame rearrangements with V and J assigned. Such tables are incomplete; in checked studies, under half of the missing clones stem from an unresolved V gene, and the remainder is unexplained. This sample comprises around 63,000 clones, 80% to 90% of them detected only once. The ten largest make up approximately 2.5% of the sample.

This TCR was recovered from a woman aged 45-65 years with head and neck cancer. Sequencing was performed on PBMCs. Rearrangement joined TRBV4-2 to TRBJ1-3; the D region possibly corresponds to TRBD1 (5 bases align). Here is the DNA: TGTGCCAGCAGCCAAGCGACTAGGGACGGAAACACCATATATTTT. The encoded protein is CASSQATRDGNTIYF.